The 8 T cell receptor beta chains below come from one sample, sequenced in a study of blood T cell repertoires in COVID-19 (dated by TCRdb to the early 2020s). The library was made by the immunoSEQ multiplex PCR assay. TCRdb retrieved this table from immuneACCESS and kept in-frame rearrangements only. Not all clones are present; in checked studies, unresolved V genes account for under half, and no reason is known for the remainder. The sample data list about 380,000 clones, and roughly 89% of these were observed just once. The ten largest clones represent about 7% of the sample. Source material: peripheral blood. Source of these receptors: a man aged 18 to 29 with active or convalescent COVID-19.

The CDR3 protein is CASSYSPLAGGAYNEQFF. For the CDR3, the DNA is TGTGCCAGCAGTTACTCGCCCTTAGCGGGTGGCGCCTACAATGAGCAGTTCTTC. The V call is TRBV6-2 or TRBV6-3, the J call TRBJ2-1; 7 positions match TRBD2. V shed 0 bases and J 2 bases; nucleotides not matched to a gene: 10. The CDR3 spans 18 residues. Germline V gene sequence: CDR1 MNHEY, CDR2 SVGEGT.

The rearrangement links TRBV6-2 or TRBV6-3 to TRBJ2-7; a weak D match, TRBD2 (6 bases). Germline values: CDR1 MNHEY, CDR2 SVGEGT. This CDR3 contains 15 residues. V lost 1 base to trimming and J lost 0 bases, with 10 bases between them. The CDR3 nucleotides read TGTGCCAGCAGTTACTTTGGCGGGGTCTCCTACGAGCAGTACTTC. It is translated as CASSYFGGVSYEQYF.

The rearrangement joins TRBV4-2 to TRBJ2-1; TRBD2 agrees at 13 bases. The V and J ends lost 0 bases and 12 bases, in that order; junction bases with no gene match: 11. The CDR3 sequence is 17 residues long. Germline lookup yields CDR1 LGHNA and CDR2 YNFKEQ. CDR3 sequence (DNA): TGTGCCAGCAGCCAAGATCTCGGACTAGCGGGAGTGGGTCGGCAGTTCTTC. It specifies CASSQDLGLAGVGRQFF.

This rearrangement joins TRBV3-1 (or the pseudogene TRBV3-2) to TRBJ2-7; 7 bases line up with TRBD1. CDR3 length: 15 amino acids. J was trimmed by 3 bases and V by 1 base; bases with no gene match: 6. Germline lookup yields CDR1 LGHDT and CDR2 YNNKEL (reference sequence). Here the CDR3 DNA reads TGTGCCAGCAGCCAAGCTGGACAGGCCTTCTACGAGCAGTACTTC. It yields the protein CASSQAGQAFYEQYF.

V and J are TRBV11-2 and TRBJ1-5; unclear D gene. Germline V gives CDR1 SGHAT, CDR2 FQNNGV. The CDR3 consists of 15 residues. V lost 1 base, J lost 0 bases, and 7 bases lay in between. DNA for the CDR3: TGTGCCAGCAGCTTAGGTCGGTATAGCAATCAGCCCCAGCATTTT. As protein: CASSLGRYSNQPQHF. Together with reference TRBV11-2 and TRBJ1-5, the CDR3 gives the full variable domain: EAGVAQSPRYKIIEKRQSVAFWCNPISGHATLYWYQQILGQGPKLLIQFQNNGVVDDSQLPKDRFSAERLKGVDSTLKIQPAKLEDSAVYLCASSLGRYSNQPQHFGDGTRLSIL.

The chain recombines TRBV18 with TRBJ2-2; 7 nucleotides line up with TRBD1. CDR3 length equals 17 residues. The V and J ends lost 0 bases and 6 bases, in that order; junction bases with no gene match: 10. Germline values: CDR1 KGHSH, CDR2 LQKENI. The CDR3 is CASSPPGTVRTPGELFF. The CDR3 coding sequence is TGTGCCAGCTCACCACCGGGGACAGTGCGAACACCCGGGGAGCTGTTTTTT.

V and J are TRBV4-2 and TRBJ2-7; D remains unclear. This CDR3 has 14 residues. Per germline, CDR1 LGHNA and CDR2 YNFKEQ. V lost 4 bases and J 4 bases, leaving 14 bases between the germline ends. The CDR3 DNA follows: TGTGCCAGCAGCCCCTCCGGGTCCTCATACGAGCAGTACTTC. It codes for CASSPSGSSYEQYF.

The chain combines TRBV4-2 with TRBJ2-7; 7 nucleotides line up with TRBD1. In germline, CDR1 is LGHNA, CDR2 YNFKEQ. V lost 2 bases to trimming and J lost 9 bases; unmatched junction nucleotides: 1. The CDR3 runs 11 residues. The CDR3 region has the DNA TGTGCCAGCAGCCAAACAGGGGTGCAGTACTTC. This codes for CASSQTGVQYF.